These 22 T cell receptor beta chains were sequenced from one sample in a study of early T cells in non-severe SARS-CoV-2 infection. TCRdb processed the 5' RACE reads anew with MiXCR; each CDR3 protein has one entry. This table holds 15,000 to 20,000 distinct CDR3 sequences, roughly 6.1% found once. The sequencing sample was made of whole blood. These receptors all stem from an adult who was a healthcare worker with PCR-confirmed SARS-CoV-2 infection or an uninfected control (not recorded which).

The J gene is TRBJ2-1, the V gene TRBV13; D is unclear. Germline loops: CDR1 PRHDT, CDR2 FYEKMQ (reference sequence). V lost 4 bases to trimming and J lost 4 bases, with 14 bases between them. The CDR3 is made up of 15 amino acids. CDR3 coding DNA: TGTGCCAGCAGCTCAGAAGGCCCCGGTTACAATGAGCAGTTCTTC. It is translated as CASSSEGPGYNEQFF.

This clonotype has ten or more counts. V is TRBV19 and J is TRBJ2-3; D gene ambiguous. The germline gives CDR1 LNHDA, CDR2 SQIVND (reference sequence). V was cut by 4 bases and J by 6 bases, with 17 bases left in between. The CDR3 spans 15 residues. In DNA, the CDR3 is TGTGCCAGTAGTAACACGCGGCGGATTGCGGATACGCAGTATTTT. It encodes CASSNTRRIADTQYF. Full variable domain (outside the CDR3, taken from reference TRBV19 and TRBJ2-3): DGGITQSPKYLFRKEGQNVTLSCEQNLNHDAMYWYRQDPGQGLRLIYYSQIVNDFQKGDIAEGYSVSREKKESFPLTVTSAQKNPTAFYLCASSNTRRIADTQYFGPGTRLTVL.

This clonotype appeared many times. The chain couples TRBV11-2 to TRBJ2-1, with D possibly matching TRBD2 (5 bases). V lost 0 bases and J 2 bases, leaving 8 bases between the germline ends. This CDR3 comprises 15 residues. Germline CDR1 reads SGHAT; CDR2 reads FQNNGV. CDR3 sequence (DNA): TGTGCCAGCAGCTTAGAAAGCGGAGCCTACAATGAGCAGTTCTTC. Protein: CASSLESGAYNEQFF.

Concerning this clonotype itself: This sequence may be a read error, since a much larger clone differs from it by one base. This chain joins TRBV27 and TRBJ1-1; D unclear. CDR1 MNHEY and CDR2 SMNVEV come from the germline V gene (reference sequence). With 9 bases removed from V and 0 bases from J, the gap between germline ends came to 8 bases. This CDR3 has 12 residues. As DNA, the CDR3 is TGTGCCAGTCAAACCATGAACACTGAAGCTTTCTTT. Translation: CASQTMNTEAFF.

There are many counts of this clonotype. The rearrangement joins TRBV10-2 to TRBJ2-7; no firm D call. The V end lost 7 bases, the J end lost 7 bases, and 11 bases lay between the germline ends. CDR1 and CDR2 (germline): WSHSY, SAAADI. The CDR3 consists of 11 residues. The CDR3 DNA reads as TGCGCCAGCAACCAACTCGGGGAGCAGTACTTC. It translates to CASNQLGEQYF.

This clonotype has at least ten counts. This chain uses TRBV29-1 with TRBJ1-1, with D unresolved. Germline V gives CDR1 SQVTM, CDR2 ANQGSEA. The CDR3 contains 9 residues. With 3 bases removed from V and 11 bases from J, the gap between germline ends came to 7 bases. The DNA for the CDR3 is TGCAGCGTTGAGGTGGGGGCTTTCTTT. As protein: CSVEVGAFF.

This clonotype has a count of ten or more. The chain employs TRBV11-3 and TRBJ2-3; D might be TRBD1 (5 bases). Germline V gives CDR1 SGHNT, CDR2 YENEEA. Trimming shortened V by 2 bases and J by 3 bases, and 9 bases separated the two germline ends. This CDR3 comprises 14 residues. In DNA, the CDR3 is TGTGCCAGCAGCTTATCGGCAGGGACAGATACGCAGTATTTT. Its protein is CASSLSAGTDTQYF.

Ten or more counts support this clonotype. The genes are TRBV19 and TRBJ2-5; TRBD2 aligns across 7 bases. The V segment lost 5 bases and the J segment 4 bases; nucleotides outside the gene matches: 13. The CDR3 contains 16 residues. Germline assignment: CDR1 LNHDA and CDR2 SQIVND (reference sequence). In DNA form, the CDR3 reads TGTGCCAGTAGTTACGCGGGAGCTCGAGAGTCAGAGACCCAGTACTTC. It is translated as CASSYAGARESETQYF.

This clonotype occurred many times. The chain couples TRBV12-3 or TRBV12-4 to TRBJ2-7, with 9 nucleotides matching TRBD2. The CDR3 is 15 amino acids. J gave up 7 bases and V 3 bases, and 10 bases lay outside the gene matches. The CDR3 region is CASSFRREGPREQYF. In nucleotides, the CDR3 is TGTGCCAGCAGTTTTCGGCGGGAGGGCCCTCGAGAGCAGTACTTC.

This clonotype was counted ten times or more. The chain uses TRBV28 and TRBJ2-7, with unresolved D. Germline-derived CDR1 and CDR2 are MDHEN and SYDVKM. V was pared by 5 bases and J by 0 bases, with 14 bases between. The CDR3 consists of 15 residues. This CDR3 reads CASSPDLVPSYEQYF. The CDR3 bases are TGTGCCAGCAGTCCCGACCTTGTACCCTCCTACGAGCAGTACTTC.

At least ten counts were recorded for this clonotype. The V and J genes are TRBV2 and TRBJ1-1; 7 bases are shared with TRBD1. The CDR3 length is 14 residues. From germline, CDR1 is SNHLY and CDR2 FYNNEI. Trimming cost V 6 bases and J 0 bases; bases outside gene matches: 4. The CDR3 loop reads CASSPGQVNTEAFF. The CDR3, as DNA: TGTGCCAGCAGCCCAGGACAGGTGAACACTGAAGCTTTCTTT.

V is TRBV29-1 and J is TRBJ2-1; 10 positions agree with TRBD2. V gave up 4 bases and J gave up 7 bases; unmatched junction bases: 10. The CDR3 is 15 amino acids. From germline, CDR1 is SQVTM and CDR2 ANQGSEA. The CDR3 sequence: CSVGSLAGALNEQFF. The CDR3 DNA reads TGCAGCGTTGGATCCCTAGCGGGAGCTCTGAATGAGCAGTTCTTC.

The V call is TRBV7-3, the J call TRBJ2-5, with no clear D. Trimming removed 1 base from V and 4 bases from J, with 10 bases in between. CDR3 length: 14 residues. The V gene's germline CDR1 is SGHTA and CDR2 FQGTGA. For the CDR3, the DNA is TGTGCCAGCAGCTTAAACGGTGGCTCAGAGACCCAGTACTTC. This codes for CASSLNGGSETQYF. Together with reference TRBV7-3 and TRBJ2-5, the CDR3 gives the full variable domain: GAGVSQTPSNKVTEKGKYVELRCDPISGHTALYWYRQSLGQGPEFLIYFQGTGAADDSGLPNDRFFAVRPEGSVSTLKIQRTERGDSAVYLCASSLNGGSETQYFGPGTRLLVL.

By its share, this clonotype is medium-sized (0.01 to 0.1%). The V call is TRBV10-2, the J call TRBJ1-4; D unclear. Trimming took 6 bases from V and 3 from J, leaving 8 bases between them. This CDR3 comprises 13 residues. Germline V gene sequence: CDR1 WSHSY, CDR2 SAAADI. The CDR3 coding sequence is TGCGCCAGCAGGGCGGGAGCTAATGAAAAACTGTTTTTT. The encoded protein is CASRAGANEKLFF.

By share of the sample, this clonotype is medium-sized. The rearrangement uses TRBV6-2 or TRBV6-3 and TRBJ2-1; the match to TRBD1 covers 10 bases. This CDR3 is built from 13 residues. Germline CDR1 and CDR2: MNHEY and SVGEGT. V was clipped by 2 bases and J by 15 bases; unmatched bases: 7. CDR3 loop: CASSYRDRGHVFF. CDR3 DNA sequence: TGTGCCAGCAGTTACCGAGACAGGGGGCATGTGTTCTTC.

This sequence joins TRBV28 and TRBJ2-7, with a weak D call TRBD2 (6 bases). Germline CDR1 is MDHEN and CDR2 is SYDVKM. The CDR3 sequence is 15 residues long. Trimming left V 7 bases short and J 1 base short, with 17 bases between. Here the CDR3 reads CASKPGTGLSYEQYF. DNA of the CDR3: TGTGCCAGCAAGCCCGGGACTGGCCTGTCCTACGAGCAGTACTTC.

The table lists this clonotype with a few counts. A much larger clone lies a single base off, so this may be a read error. The chain recombines TRBV3-1 with TRBJ2-1; TRBD1 aligns across 7 bases. From germline, CDR1 is LGHDT and CDR2 YNNKEL (reference sequence). The CDR3 runs 17 residues. The CDR3 loop reads CASNQDEAWDSYNEQFF. As DNA, the CDR3 is TGTGCCAGCAACCAAGATGAGGCTTGGGACAGTTACAATGAGCAGTTCTTC.

This clonotype has ten or more counts. The chain uses TRBV7-3 and TRBJ2-2; 14 bases align to TRBD2. The ends lost 5 bases at V and 0 bases at J; junction bases unmatched: 5. CDR1 is SGHTA and CDR2 is FQGTGA in the germline V gene. This CDR3 region has 18 residues. The CDR3 loop reads CASSPGLAGVTNTGELFF. CDR3 sequence (DNA): TGTGCCAGCAGCCCGGGACTAGCGGGAGTCACGAACACCGGGGAGCTGTTTTTT.

This clonotype was recorded many times. The genes are TRBV27 and TRBJ1-1; TRBD1 might be the D (6 bases). Germline-derived CDR1 and CDR2 are MNHEY and SMNVEV (reference sequence). This CDR3 comprises 14 residues. Trimming removed 8 bases at V and 8 bases at J, with 21 bases between. The CDR3 reads CASGQGQDISEAFF. The CDR3 DNA follows: TGTGCCAGCGGCCAGGGACAAGACATATCGGAAGCTTTCTTT.

This clonotype was counted ten times or more. The genes are TRBV29-1 and TRBJ2-7; D gene uncertain. Germline CDR1 SQVTM, CDR2 ANQGSEA. Trimming took off 0 bases at V and 3 bases at J, with 12 bases between the two ends. The CDR3 contains 14 residues. CDR3 in DNA: TGCAGCGTTGAAGATGATAGAACAAACTACGAGCAGTACTTC. Its translation is CSVEDDRTNYEQYF.

This chain uses TRBV27 with TRBJ1-2; a weak D match, TRBD1 (6 bases). V gave up 3 bases and J gave up 2 bases, with 10 bases separating them. CDR1 and CDR2 (germline): MNHEY, SMNVEV (reference sequence). CDR3 length equals 14 residues. This chain's CDR3 is CASSLSQGNYGYTF. The CDR3 region has the DNA TGTGCCAGCAGTTTGTCACAGGGAAACTATGGCTACACCTTC.

Ten or more counts support this clonotype. V and J are TRBV7-2 and TRBJ2-4; D perhaps matches TRBD2 (5 bases). The CDR3 is 13 residues long. CDR1 SGHTA and CDR2 FQGNSA come from the germline V gene. V dropped 4 bases and J dropped 5 bases, with 9 bases sitting between them. This chain's CDR3 is CASSSGIQNIQYF. In DNA, the CDR3 is TGTGCCAGCAGCTCGGGGATTCAAAACATTCAGTACTTC.